This entry concerns a single T cell receptor (beta chain). Which antigen it targets is not known. Per-nucleotide qualities are absent, and no much larger clonotype sits a single base away. From V the trimming removes 5 bases and from J it removes 13 bases, while the gene matches leave 11 bases of the junction unaccounted for. Inclusive of the bounding cysteine and phenylalanine, the CDR3 is 16 residues long. This entry keeps only the CDR3 DNA: 48 bases, framed from base 1. The germline V gene gives CDR1 as MDHEN and CDR2 as SYDVKM. The sample originates from a study of T-cell reconstitution after alpha-beta-depleted transplantation in children (dated by TCRdb to about 2016). Study-wide context: Using TCR repertoire profiling, the study followed T-cell immune reconstitution in a quantitative way in children after TCRalphabeta/CD19-depleted allogeneic hematopoietic cell transplantation.

Receptors were amplified or captured by PCR. The listed sequencing device is Illumina HiSeq 2500. Molecular barcoding was employed in the preparation of TCR libraries, with unique molecular identifiers being used to normalize TCRbeta repertoire quantification. TCRdb itself trimmed the public reads at Q25 with fastp, ran MiXCR and retained productive beta chains. Rows are combined by CDR3 protein, so each entry shows the most common genes and DNA. The sample data list over 70,000 distinct CDR3 sequences, and 7% to 10% of these were observed just once. About 7% of the sample rests with the top ten. This specimen consisted of PBMCs from the stem cell graft donor, obtained from the stem cell graft. The chain couples TRBV28 to TRBJ2-1, with 16 middle bases fitting TRBD2. This TCR was sampled from a human donor who donated a stem cell graft to a child with congenital amegakaryocytic thrombocytopenia. DNA sequence: TGTGCCAGCAGTCCCCAGGGACTAGCGGGAGGGCCTAGACAGTTCTTC. It encodes CASSPQGLAGGPRQFF.